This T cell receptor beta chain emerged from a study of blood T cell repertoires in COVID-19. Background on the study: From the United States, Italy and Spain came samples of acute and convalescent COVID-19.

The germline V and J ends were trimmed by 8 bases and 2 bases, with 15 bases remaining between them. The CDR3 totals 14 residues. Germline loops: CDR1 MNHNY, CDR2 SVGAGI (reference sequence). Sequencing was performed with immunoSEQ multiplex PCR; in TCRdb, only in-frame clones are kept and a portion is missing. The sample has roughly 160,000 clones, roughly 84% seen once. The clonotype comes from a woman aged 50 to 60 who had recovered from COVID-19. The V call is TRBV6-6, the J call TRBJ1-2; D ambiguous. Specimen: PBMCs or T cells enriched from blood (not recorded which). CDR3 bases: TGTGCCAGCGGCAGCCCGCAGAGGAACTATGGCTACACCTTC. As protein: CASGSPQRNYGYTF.